This T cell receptor beta chain was observed in a study of T cells after yellow fever vaccination. TCRdb re-derived calls from the 5' RACE reads in MiXCR, one entry per CDR3 protein. The sample lists around 310,000 distinct CDR3 sequences, 3.5% to 5% occurring once. Germline lookup yields CDR1 SQVTM and CDR2 ANQGSEA. Deletions cut 4 bases from V and 2 bases from J, with 11 bases between. The CDR3 totals 14 residues. This clonotype was recorded at least ten times. The material was PBMCs, obtained 15 days after the yellow fever booster vaccination. This receptor was taken from a man between 18 and 29 years old who received the YFV17D yellow fever vaccine. The chain couples TRBV29-1 to TRBJ2-2; D might be TRBD1 (6 bases). CDR3 protein: CSVATGRNTGELFF. The CDR3 DNA reads TGCAGCGTTGCGACAGGCCGAAACACCGGGGAGCTGTTTTTT.